Included here is one TCR beta chain sequence, with context. Antigen: not known. This sample is part of a study of T-cell memory formation after mild COVID-19. Study results and limitations: The study found contracting CD4+ clones mainly in CM and EM and contracting CD8+ clones in EMRA.

TCRdb itself ran the 5' RACE reads through MiXCR, one entry per CDR3 protein. The sample holds 50,000 or so distinct CDR3 sequences, over 9% seen once. V lost 0 bases and J 3 bases, leaving 7 bases between the germline ends. Germline CDR1 reads LGHDT; CDR2 reads YNNKEL (reference sequence). The length of the CDR3 is 14 residues. This TCR derives from an adult woman who had mild COVID-19 (a few samples of this study predate the infection). Cell type and time point are not known. This chain joins TRBV3-1 and TRBJ2-3, with D maybe TRBD2 (5 bases). Sequencing was carried out using PBMCs or a T cell subset sorted from them (not recorded which). CDR3 protein: CASSQEGRTDTQYF. CDR3 DNA sequence: TGTGCCAGCAGCCAAGAGGGGAGAACAGATACGCAGTATTTT.